Given below is one T cell receptor beta chain in context. Its antigen is still unknown. The method was immunoSEQ multiplex PCR; TCRdb's version includes in-frame clones alone and lacks a portion of them. The repertoire has more than 65,000 clones, about 85% of them found once; the top ten carry around 0.98%. The entry originates in a study of OX40 agonist ivuxolimab in advanced cancers. General study results and limits: The study observed clonal expansion of CD4+ and CD8+ blood T cells by week 6 at 0.1 to 3.0 mg/kg. Nonresponders included some who also had low normalized T-cell clonal expansion. Compared with others, partial responders at 0.1-3.0 mg/kg displayed clonal expansion among the lowest. On average, CD8+ T cells showed a greater number of expanded clones than CD4+.

The sample in question was CD4+ or CD8+ T cells sorted from blood, obtained in a trial of the OX40 agonist ivuxolimab. The sequence was collected from an adult with an advanced solid tumor such as melanoma, head and neck, liver or kidney cancer.

CDR3 in DNA: TGTGCCAGCAGTTTCGGGGGGATTGATGGCTACACCTTC. Residues: CASSFGGIDGYTF. This rearrangement joins TRBV28 to TRBJ1-2, with a tentative D call TRBD1 (5 bases). Germline V gives CDR1 MDHEN, CDR2 SYDVKM. V was clipped by 3 bases and J by 6 bases, with 11 bases between them. This CDR3 is built from 13 residues.